These 11 T cell receptor beta chains came from one sample sequenced in a study of cytomegalovirus exposure and HLA in healthy donors. 13 Jbeta primers and 60 Vbeta primers were used for the PCR. Method: immunoSEQ multiplex PCR; TCRdb's copy keeps in-frame clones and lacks some. This sample carries about 87,000 clones, 74% of them seen once, and the ten largest clones take 20% to 25%. Sequencing input: PBMCs. All receptors come from a man aged 25 to 45 in good health and CMV-seropositive.

This clone has just one count. This sequence joins TRBV6-6 and TRBJ1-5; TRBD1 matches 8 bases. The CDR3 runs to 14 residues. V dropped 4 bases and J dropped 6; count of bases not matched to a gene: 5. Germline values: CDR1 MNHNY, CDR2 SVGAGI (reference sequence). This CDR3 reads CASSLQGVGQPQHF. CDR3 nucleotides: TGTGCCAGCAGTTTACAGGGGGTGGGTCAGCCCCAGCATTTT.

This chain joins TRBV10-3 and TRBJ1-5, with TRBD1 matching over 9 bases. Trimming took 6 bases from V and 4 from J; bases not matched to a gene: 4. CDR1 is ENHRY and CDR2 is SYGVKD in the germline V gene. The CDR3 covers 14 residues. Written as DNA, the CDR3 is TGTGCCATCAGCCCAGGACAGGGGAATCAGCCCCAGCATTTT. It codes for CAISPGQGNQPQHF.

The V call is TRBV29-1, the J call TRBJ1-1, with TRBD1 matching over 10 bases. Trimming cost V 5 bases and J 1 base; bases outside gene matches: 1. Germline V gene sequence: CDR1 SQVTM, CDR2 ANQGSEA. The CDR3 has 13 residues. CDR3 in DNA: TGCAGCGTTCGGACAGGGGGGAACACTGAAGCTTTCTTT. Its protein product is CSVRTGGNTEAFF.

The rearrangement joins TRBV12-5 to TRBJ1-4, with 9 positions matching TRBD1. Trimming cost V 5 bases and J 4 bases; bases outside gene matches: 5. CDR3 size: 15 residues. CDR1 and CDR2 (germline): LGHNT, FRNRAP. The CDR3 region is CASGPGTGSNEKLFF. The CDR3 bases are TGTGCTAGTGGTCCCGGGACAGGGAGTAATGAAAAACTGTTTTTT.

The J gene is TRBJ1-1, the V gene TRBV4-3, with D maybe TRBD1 (5 bases). This CDR3 is 13 amino acids long. V was cut by 0 bases and J by 12 bases, with 14 bases left in between. Germline values: CDR1 LGHNA, CDR2 YSLEER. CDR3: CASSQDRQGKPFF. Here the CDR3 DNA reads TGCGCCAGCAGCCAAGATAGGCAGGGTAAACCTTTCTTT.

The V call is TRBV7-9, the J call TRBJ2-1, with 11 bases fitting TRBD2. The germline V gene encodes CDR1 SEHNR and CDR2 FQNEAQ (reference sequence). V lost 1 base and J lost 2; bases outside the gene matches: 1. CDR3 length equals 16 residues. The CDR3 loop is CASSLGLAGPYNEQFF. For the CDR3, the DNA is TGTGCCAGCAGCTTAGGACTAGCGGGGCCCTACAATGAGCAGTTCTTC.

This clone appeared a few times. The J gene is TRBJ1-2, the V gene TRBV6-1; 7 nucleotides agree with TRBD1. The trim removed 7 bases at V and 3 bases at J, leaving 8 bases unmatched. The length of the CDR3 is 14 residues. Germline CDR1 MNHNS, CDR2 SASEGT. CDR3 DNA sequence: TGTGCCAGCACCCCGGGGGGGACAGACTATGGCTACACCTTC. Protein product: CASTPGGTDYGYTF.

The V and J genes are TRBV9 and TRBJ1-3, with D tentatively TRBD1 (6 bases). The V end was cut by 0 bases, the J end by 2 bases, with 12 bases between. Per the germline V gene, CDR1 is SGDLS and CDR2 is YYNGEE. The CDR3 totals 16 residues. CDR3 amino acids: CASSVALQGAGNTIYF. CDR3 coding DNA: TGTGCCAGCAGCGTAGCGTTACAGGGAGCTGGAAACACCATATATTTT.

This chain links TRBV10-3 with TRBJ2-7, with D tentatively TRBD2 (5 bases). This CDR3 has 15 amino acids. CDR1 and CDR2 (germline): ENHRY, SYGVKD. With 1 base removed from V and 2 bases from J, the gap between germline ends came to 12 bases. CDR3 in DNA: TGTGCCATCAGTGAGTATGACGGGGTCGCCTACGAGCAGTACTTC. As protein: CAISEYDGVAYEQYF.

The chain links TRBV6-1 to TRBJ1-1; the D is unclear. This CDR3 contains 11 residues. V was clipped by 7 bases and J by 10 bases, with 13 bases between them. The germline CDR1 and CDR2 sequences are MNHNS and SASEGT. CDR3 sequence: CASTFRQGAFF. Here the CDR3 DNA reads TGTGCCAGCACTTTCAGGCAAGGAGCTTTCTTT.

The J gene is TRBJ2-7, the V gene TRBV7-2; D call uncertain. The CDR3 has 14 amino acids. Per germline, CDR1 SGHTA and CDR2 FQGNSA. The V end lost 3 bases, the J end lost 0 bases, and 9 bases lay between the germline ends. The CDR3 sequence: CASSFLYISYEQYF. The CDR3 nucleotides read TGTGCCAGCAGCTTTTTATACATCTCCTACGAGCAGTACTTC.